What follows is one T cell receptor (beta chain) and its context. The source of the sample is a study of shared clonotypes between healthy human individuals. The CDR3 is 16 amino acids. The germline V gene has CDR1 SGHAT and CDR2 FQNNGV. Between the trimmed V and J ends, which lost 5 bases and 0 bases, there was a span of 11 bases. This table comes from immunoSEQ multiplex PCR, and its TCRdb copy is limited to in-frame clones, with some not included. This repertoire shows some 1,900,000 clones, approximately 95% found once; its top ten account for 0.95% to 1.5%. As defined, naive CD8 cells were CD45RO-negative and positively selected for CCR7, with terminally differentiated effector memory CD45RA+ cells excluded.

The material sequenced was naive CD8+ T cells sorted from blood. This sequence was found in a man younger than 35 in good health. The chain is built from TRBV11-2 and TRBJ2-6, with D unclear. DNA of the CDR3: TGTGCCAGCAGCCACCCGATGGGCTCTGGGGCCAACGTCCTGACTTTC. It encodes CASSHPMGSGANVLTF.